This T cell receptor (beta chain) was documented in a study of T cell responses to AZD1222 COVID-19 vaccine (dated by TCRdb to the early 2020s). Concerning the study at large: AZD1222 recipients whose second dose came at about 4 weeks and those whose second dose came at about 12 weeks were combined into one group, since spike-specific TCR depth and breadth did not differ between the two schedules. TCR sequencing covered some 240 trial participants: nearly 210 given two doses of AZD1222 and 26 given two doses of MenACWY control vaccine. Trial participants were enrolled by age into 18-55, 56-69 and 70-plus year subgroups, with roughly 160, 29 and 62 TCR-sequenced participants respectively.

Study-wide findings and limitations: Participants were mostly white British, with more females than males. The authors suggested clonal diversity may have been underestimated. The vaccine-associated CD4 TCRs covered the entire spike protein, and the dominant responses fell in regions 160-218 and 743-854. Conclusions about previously exposed vaccinees were limited because only six AZD1222 recipients were SARS-CoV-2 seropositive at baseline. Reportedly, almost half of the unique spike-specific TCRs recognized epitopes lying outside the regions that are mutated in the B.1.351 and B.1.1.7 variants. Spike-specific TCR breadth and depth rose significantly after two AZD1222 doses compared with day 0 and with MenACWY recipients. The 56-69-year group was small, and its depth increase did not reach significance, likely because of low power. Because no samples from the day 14 peak response were available, repertoires could be characterized only after the peak T cell response.

From a lookup of the germline V gene, CDR1 and CDR2 are MGHRA and YSYEKL. V drops 0 bases and J drops 5 bases, leaving 17 bases in between. The CDR3 numbers 17 residues from cysteine through phenylalanine. The retained sequence is limited to the CDR3, 51 bases, with the frame set at the first base. The time point label for this specimen denotes: baseline before first vaccination. Vaccinee samples came from UK trials COV001 and COV002, including a single-blind randomized controlled phase 2/3 trial of AZD1222 (ChAdOx1 nCoV-19) in healthy adults. Trial participant PBMC samples were collected at day 0 and day 28 after the second dose for TCRbeta chain sequencing. The CDR3 regions of human TCRbeta chains were analyzed by immunosequencing. The study's own analysis went as follows. Repertoire TCRs were matched against a reference library of SARS-CoV-2-specific TCRs generated with the MIRA antigen-specificity platform. Breadth meant the fraction of unique TCRs that were SARS-CoV-2-associated, whereas depth meant the fraction of total T cells that were SARS-CoV-2-associated. Each spike-specific TCR was assigned to its reactive spike region and to a CD4 or CD8 class using the MIRA data. Log10-transformed breadth and depth values were compared by one-way ANOVA with Sidak's multiple comparisons tests. Sourced from immuneACCESS, this table was stored by TCRdb with only in-frame sequences that have V and J called. A share of the clones is absent; for the studies checked, an unresolved V gene accounts for under half, and the remainder has no known explanation. D and trimming come from the DNA, and the V and J calls and clone size come from that table. This sample lists under 95,000 clones; 80% to 90% were detected once. Under 9% of the sample is held by the ten biggest clonotypes.

On this clone: Its binding antigen is unknown. Base quality data are lacking; no much larger clone is found one base away.

This clonotype was obtained from an adult in good health. This chain joins TRBV4-1 to TRBJ1-5; possibly the D gene is TRBD1, per 5 matching bases. The sample consisted of peripheral blood, taken on day 0 of AZD1222 vaccination. The DNA sequence is given as TGCGCCAGCAGCCAAGAATTATACAGGTCTATTCATCAGCCCCAGCATTTT. Its protein is CASSQELYRSIHQPQHF.